The 23 T cell receptor beta chains below all came from one sample that was sequenced in a study of human T cells and chemical hapten exposure. MiXCR was run by TCRdb on the RACE reads, yielding one entry per CDR3 protein. The table records 85,000 to 100,000 distinct CDR3 sequences, roughly a quarter of them present only once. Time point in this sample: patch test 3, about 24 weeks after DPC sensitization. Indicated treatment: therapeutic diphenylcyclopropenone sensitization with weekly scalp DPC. Source: whole blood, taken in connection with sensitization to the hapten diphenylcyclopropenone (DPC). The source is a man aged 35-49 years with alopecia areata. Some clones in this sample may be carry-over from other donors' samples.

This clonotype was seen many times. The gene calls are TRBV12-3 or TRBV12-4 and TRBJ2-7; TRBD2 aligns across 7 bases. The CDR3 contains 15 residues. The junction had 15 bases not matched to a gene; V was cut back by 7 bases and J by 6 bases. The CDR3, as DNA: TGTGCCAGCACCTTGGGGCTAGCGGTAGGCAGCGAGCAGTACTTC. Translating it yields CASTLGLAVGSEQYF.

This clonotype has a single count. The genes are TRBV6-5 and TRBJ2-7, with 7 positions matching TRBD1. CDR3 length: 14 amino acids. Trimming at V came to 2 bases and at J to 4 bases, leaving 5 bases not matched to a gene. Germline V gives CDR1 MNHEY, CDR2 SVGAGI. The CDR3 region has the DNA TGTGCCAGCAGTTACGCATCACAGGGGTACGAGCAGTACTTC. Its protein is CASSYASQGYEQYF.

The CDR3 DNA is TGTGCCAGCAGCCAAGAGACAGGGGGCTCACCCCTCCACTTT. Translated: CASSQETGGSPLHF. The J gene is TRBJ1-6, the V gene TRBV14, with 10 nucleotides matching TRBD1. Germline trimming cut 0 bases from V and 10 bases from J; bases unmatched to any gene: 0. This CDR3 region has 14 residues. Germline V lookup: CDR1 SGHDN, CDR2 FVKESK.

The gene calls are TRBV20-1 and TRBJ2-7, with TRBD1 matching 10 bases. V shed 6 bases, J shed 6 bases, and the junction held 5 bases outside the gene matches. Germline V gene sequence: CDR1 DFQATT, CDR2 SNEGSKA (reference sequence). The CDR3 has 12 residues. The CDR3 sequence is CSADRGFSEQYF. CDR3 bases: TGCAGTGCGGACAGGGGGTTTTCCGAGCAGTACTTC.

The gene calls are TRBV6-6 and TRBJ1-5; D uncertain. This CDR3 contains 14 residues. Looked up from germline, CDR1 is MNHNY and CDR2 is SVGAGI (reference sequence). V was trimmed by 2 bases and J by 3 bases, leaving 8 bases between them. Written as DNA, the CDR3 is TGTGCCAGCAGTTACCGTCAGACCAATCAGCCCCAGCATTTT. This gives the protein CASSYRQTNQPQHF.

The rearrangement joins TRBV5-1 to TRBJ2-5; 14 bases are shared with TRBD2. Germline V gene lookup returns CDR1 SGHRS and CDR2 YFSETQ. The length of the CDR3 is 17 residues. Trimming removed 3 bases from V and 6 bases from J; junction bases left unmatched: 10. This chain's CDR3 is CASSSQATSGRAKTQYF. CDR3 coding DNA: TGCGCCAGCAGCTCTCAAGCGACTAGCGGGAGGGCCAAGACCCAGTACTTC.

This clonotype occurred a few times. The rearrangement joins TRBV6-5 to TRBJ2-3, with 12 bases lining up with TRBD2. J was trimmed by 5 bases and V by 9 bases; bases with no gene match: 15. The CDR3 extends over 17 amino acids. CDR1 and CDR2 (germline): MNHEY, SVGAGI. Here the CDR3 reads CASRQGGLAGNRDTQYF. CDR3 bases: TGTGCCAGTCGACAGGGGGGACTAGCGGGCAACCGAGATACGCAGTATTTT.

The rearrangement uses TRBV6-5 and TRBJ1-1; TRBD1 aligns across 8 bases. CDR3 size: 15 residues. With 6 bases clipped from V and 1 base from J, the junction kept 7 bases outside the gene matches. CDR1 and CDR2 from the germline V gene are MNHEY and SVGAGI. The CDR3 protein is CASSDADRGNTEAFF. CDR3 in DNA: TGTGCCAGCAGCGATGCAGACAGGGGGAACACTGAAGCTTTCTTT.

The V call is TRBV7-2, the J call TRBJ2-5; 7 nucleotides align to TRBD2. V shed 5 bases and J 1 base; nucleotides not matched to a gene: 4. This CDR3 is 14 amino acids long. CDR1 and CDR2 from the germline V gene are SGHTA and FQGNSA. The CDR3 is CASSLSGSQETQYF. Written as DNA, the CDR3 is TGTGCCAGCAGCCTTAGCGGGTCCCAAGAGACCCAGTACTTC. Full variable domain (rest looked up from reference TRBV7-2 and TRBJ2-5): GAGVSQSPSNKVTEKGKDVELRCDPISGHTALYWYRQSLGQGLEFLIYFQGNSAPDKSGLPSDRFSAERTGGSVSTLTIQRTQQEDSAVYLCASSLSGSQETQYFGPGTRLLVL.

The gene calls are TRBV7-3 and TRBJ2-7, with D possibly being TRBD2 (5 bases). Germline values: CDR1 SGHTA, CDR2 FQGTGA. Trimming left V 3 bases short and J 4 bases short, with 16 bases between. CDR3 size: 15 residues. Written as DNA, the CDR3 is TGTGCCAGCAGCTTTCCCGAGGGCGGCCTTTACGAGCAGTACTTC. It codes for CASSFPEGGLYEQYF.

The chain is built from TRBV12-5 and TRBJ2-1; D gene uncertain. This CDR3 has 12 amino acids. The ends were cut back, 1 base at V and 5 bases at J, with 3 bases in the middle. Germline V lookup: CDR1 LGHNT, CDR2 FRNRAP. This chain's CDR3 is CASGLDNNEQFF. The DNA for the CDR3 is TGTGCTAGTGGTTTGGACAACAATGAGCAGTTCTTC.

V and J are TRBV7-2 and TRBJ2-1; the D is unclear. This CDR3 is 12 amino acids long. Looked up from germline, CDR1 is SGHTA and CDR2 is FQGNSA. The germline V and J ends were trimmed by 5 bases and 9 bases, with 11 bases remaining between them. DNA of the CDR3: TGTGCCAGCAGCCTGAGTAGCACTGAGCAGTTCTTC. This translates into CASSLSSTEQFF.

The chain uses TRBV12-3 or TRBV12-4 and TRBJ2-3; 9 bases fit TRBD2. V dropped 1 base and J dropped 1; count of bases not matched to a gene: 3. The CDR3 sequence is 16 residues long. The CDR3 reads CASSLEIAGGTDTQYF. The CDR3 DNA reads TGTGCCAGCAGTTTAGAGATAGCGGGGGGCACAGATACGCAGTATTTT.

This clonotype turned up a few times. The rearrangement uses TRBV7-9 and TRBJ2-6, with D unresolved. Looked up from germline, CDR1 is SEHNR and CDR2 is FQNEAQ (reference sequence). The ends were cut back, 1 base at V and 2 bases at J, with 6 bases in the middle. The CDR3 contains 15 residues. The CDR3 region has the DNA TGTGCCAGCAGCTTAGGAGGAGCTGGGGCCAACGTCCTGACTTTC. It translates to CASSLGGAGANVLTF.

In its sample, this clonotype was seen a few times. As DNA, the CDR3 is TGTGCCAGCAGTTTAGGGGGTTTCAGCTCCTACGAGCAGTACTTC. Translated: CASSLGGFSSYEQYF. The genes are TRBV12-3 or TRBV12-4 and TRBJ2-7; D is undetermined. Trimming cost V 1 base and J 0 bases, with 10 bases left between them. The CDR3 totals 15 residues.

The rearrangement joins TRBV4-2 to TRBJ2-6; 14 nucleotides match TRBD2. The CDR3 contains 18 residues. Trimming removed 3 bases from V and 4 bases from J; junction bases left unmatched: 5. The germline V gene encodes CDR1 LGHNA and CDR2 YNFKEQ. CDR3 protein: CASSQGGLAGAGANVLTF. The CDR3 DNA follows: TGTGCCAGCAGCCAGGGGGGACTAGCGGGAGCGGGGGCCAACGTCCTGACTTTC.

This clonotype was detected a few times. The V call is TRBV7-2, the J call TRBJ1-3; possible D gene TRBD1, 5 bases. The CDR3 extends over 16 amino acids. The V and J ends lost 1 base and 8 bases respectively, with 18 bases between them. Germline V gene sequence: CDR1 SGHTA, CDR2 FQGNSA. CDR3 loop: CASSLVSRGSGDTIYF. The DNA for the CDR3 is TGTGCCAGCAGCTTAGTTTCCCGGGGCTCGGGGGACACCATATATTTT.

This clonotype was counted only a few times. The V gene is TRBV7-6, the J gene TRBJ2-3; D unclear. This CDR3 is built from 16 residues. The V and J ends lost 1 base and 0 bases respectively, with 11 bases between them. Germline values: CDR1 SGHVS, CDR2 FNYEAQ. CDR3 in amino acids: CASSLGLVGSTDTQYF. CDR3 nucleotide sequence: TGTGCCAGCAGCTTAGGGCTAGTCGGAAGCACAGATACGCAGTATTTT.

The chain combines TRBV6-2 or TRBV6-3 with TRBJ2-3, with 12 positions matching TRBD2. V trimming: 6 bases; J trimming: 4 bases; junction bases outside the gene matches: 8. The CDR3 totals 16 residues. Germline assignment: CDR1 MNHEY and CDR2 SVGEGT. The CDR3 region is CASSRRLAGVPDTQYF. The CDR3 DNA sequence: TGTGCCAGCAGCCGACGACTAGCGGGAGTACCAGATACGCAGTATTTT.

A few counts support this clonotype. The CDR3 DNA sequence: TGCAGTGCTACGACTAGCGGGAGAGGAGAGCGAGAGACCCAGTACTTC. Amino acids: CSATTSGRGERETQYF. The rearrangement uses TRBV20-1 and TRBJ2-5, with 12 nucleotides matching TRBD2. The length of the CDR3 is 16 residues. J gave up 4 bases and V 4 bases, and 10 bases lay outside the gene matches. Germline lookup yields CDR1 DFQATT and CDR2 SNEGSKA (reference sequence).

This clonotype has more than one count but fewer than ten. The gene calls are TRBV5-5 and TRBJ2-6; D gene ambiguous. Trimming removed 0 bases at V and 4 bases at J, with 8 bases between. This CDR3 contains 15 residues. Germline loops: CDR1 SGHKS, CDR2 YYEKEE (reference sequence). CDR3 bases: TGTGCCAGCAGCTTGGCCGGGTCCGGGGCCAACGTCCTGACTTTC. Translation gives CASSLAGSGANVLTF.

The V and J genes are TRBV6-2 or TRBV6-3 and TRBJ2-1, with TRBD2 matching over 10 bases. Trimming took 6 bases from V and 4 from J; bases not matched to a gene: 6. The germline V gene has CDR1 MNHEY and CDR2 SVGEGT. The CDR3 has 15 amino acids. The CDR3 sequence: CASRPEAGGYNEQFF. In DNA form, the CDR3 reads TGTGCCAGCAGGCCGGAAGCGGGAGGGTACAATGAGCAGTTCTTC.

CDR3 nucleotides: TGTGCCAGCAGTTTATTAGCGCCTAAGGGCACAGATACGCAGTATTTT. It translates to CASSLLAPKGTDTQYF. This chain joins TRBV27 and TRBJ2-3; D possibly corresponds to TRBD2 (5 bases). The V gene's germline CDR1 is MNHEY and CDR2 SMNVEV (reference sequence). Trimming stripped 1 base from V and 1 base from J, with 12 bases between. The CDR3 extends over 16 amino acids.